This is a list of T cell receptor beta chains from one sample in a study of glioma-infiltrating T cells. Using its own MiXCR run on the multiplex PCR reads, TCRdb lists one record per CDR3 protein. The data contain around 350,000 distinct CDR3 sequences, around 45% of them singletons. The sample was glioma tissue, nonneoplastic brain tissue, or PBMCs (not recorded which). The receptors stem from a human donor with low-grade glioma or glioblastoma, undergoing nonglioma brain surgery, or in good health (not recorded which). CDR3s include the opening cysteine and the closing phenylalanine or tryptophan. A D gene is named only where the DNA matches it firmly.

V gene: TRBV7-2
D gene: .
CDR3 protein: CASSQLTLDTGELFF

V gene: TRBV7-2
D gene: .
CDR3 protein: CASSLEGKADTQYF

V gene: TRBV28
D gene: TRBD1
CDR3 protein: CASSTGTGTYEQYF

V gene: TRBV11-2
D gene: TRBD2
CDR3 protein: CASSLGGRAQDTQYF

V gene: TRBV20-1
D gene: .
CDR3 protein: CSATGTPNSPLHF

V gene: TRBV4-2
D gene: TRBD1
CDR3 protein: CASSLGTVNTDTQYF

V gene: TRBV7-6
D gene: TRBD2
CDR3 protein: CTSSYTSGSGNEQFF

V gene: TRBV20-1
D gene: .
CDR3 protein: CSARRSSAGNYGYTF

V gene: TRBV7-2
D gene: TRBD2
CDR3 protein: CASSILLALGTDTQYF

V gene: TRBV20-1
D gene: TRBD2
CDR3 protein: CSARAPGLAGGETQYF

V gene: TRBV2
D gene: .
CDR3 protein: CASSEARADIQYF

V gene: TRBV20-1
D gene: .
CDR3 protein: CSARISGGQYNEQFF

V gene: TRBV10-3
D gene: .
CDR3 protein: CAISEPPRTGSYEQYF

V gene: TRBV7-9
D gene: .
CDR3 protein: CASSFAAPVGYTF

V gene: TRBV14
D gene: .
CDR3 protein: CASSQPDQLYAYF

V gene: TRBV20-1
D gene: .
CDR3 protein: CSARGRLAGVQETQYF

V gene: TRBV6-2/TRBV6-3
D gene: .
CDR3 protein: CASRSRTAGSSYNSPLHF

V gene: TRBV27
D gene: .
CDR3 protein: CASSQVGGTEAFF

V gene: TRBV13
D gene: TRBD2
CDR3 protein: CASSYRLAGVSQETQYF

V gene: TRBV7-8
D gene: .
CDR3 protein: CASSPERVGKAFF

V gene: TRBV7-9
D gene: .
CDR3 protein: CASPPSKGPDTQYF

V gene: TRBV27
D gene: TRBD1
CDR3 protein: CASSSLPPGQGATGANVLTF

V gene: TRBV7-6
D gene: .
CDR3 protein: CASSFLGNTIYF

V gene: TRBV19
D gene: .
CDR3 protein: CASSIDLGAVGKEAFF

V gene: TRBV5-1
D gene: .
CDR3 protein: CASSLGPANTEAFF

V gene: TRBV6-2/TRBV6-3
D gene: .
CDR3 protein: CASSFPTTGSSSYNEQFF

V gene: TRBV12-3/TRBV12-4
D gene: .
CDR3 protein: CASSSEQSNQPQHF

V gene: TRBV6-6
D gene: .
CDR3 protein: CASSGGHSWEPQYF

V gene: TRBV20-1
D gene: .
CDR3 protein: CSAYDDTDTQYF

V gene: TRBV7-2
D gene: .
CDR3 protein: CASNRPGASHNEQFF

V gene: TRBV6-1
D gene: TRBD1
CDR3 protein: CASSETLRDRGLRQPQHF

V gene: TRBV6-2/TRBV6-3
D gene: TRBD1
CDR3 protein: CASSFRDRVRTAELFF

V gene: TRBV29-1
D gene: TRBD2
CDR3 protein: CSGRLAPSTDTQYF

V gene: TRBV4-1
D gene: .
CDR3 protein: CASSPSPAAYGYTF

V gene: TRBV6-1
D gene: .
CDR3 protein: CASSEAPGASSYNEQFF

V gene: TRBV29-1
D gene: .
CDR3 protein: CSVEVVTGRGEQFF

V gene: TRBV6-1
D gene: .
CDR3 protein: CASSFGEVPEQYF

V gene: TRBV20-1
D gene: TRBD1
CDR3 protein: CSAGGTASRPLHF

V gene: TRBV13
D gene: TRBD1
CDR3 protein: CASSRTGTGSYEQYF

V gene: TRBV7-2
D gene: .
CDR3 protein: CASSLGAGLNEQFF

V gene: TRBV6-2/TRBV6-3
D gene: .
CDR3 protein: CASSWYGAEAFF

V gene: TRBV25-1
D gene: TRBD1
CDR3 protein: CASSGRTGYGYTF

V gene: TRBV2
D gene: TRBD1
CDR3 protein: CAGSDRGGQPQHF

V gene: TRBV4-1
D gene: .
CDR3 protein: CASSQMTGQGYDEQFF

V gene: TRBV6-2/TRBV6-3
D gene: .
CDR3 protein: CASTQEGFETQYF

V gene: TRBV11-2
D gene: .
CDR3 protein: CASSLGGVNEQFF

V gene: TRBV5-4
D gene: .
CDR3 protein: CASSFGRGGLNTEAFF

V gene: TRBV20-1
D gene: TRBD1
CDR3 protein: CSARTGATAGELFF

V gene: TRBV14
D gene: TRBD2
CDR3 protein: CASSQGPSGLSSYNEQFF

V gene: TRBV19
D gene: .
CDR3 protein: CASSIVGEESNQPQHF